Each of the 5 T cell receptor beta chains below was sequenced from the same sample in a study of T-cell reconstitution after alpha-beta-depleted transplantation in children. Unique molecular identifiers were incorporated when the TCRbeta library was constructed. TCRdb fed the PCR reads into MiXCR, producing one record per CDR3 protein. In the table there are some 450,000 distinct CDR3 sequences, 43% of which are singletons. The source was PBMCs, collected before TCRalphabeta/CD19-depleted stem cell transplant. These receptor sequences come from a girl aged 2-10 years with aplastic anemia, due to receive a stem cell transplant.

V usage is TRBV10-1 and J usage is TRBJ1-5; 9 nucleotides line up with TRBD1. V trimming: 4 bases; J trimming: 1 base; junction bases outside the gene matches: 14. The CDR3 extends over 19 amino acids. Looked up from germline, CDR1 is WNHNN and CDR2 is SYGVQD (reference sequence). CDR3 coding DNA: TGCGCCAGCAGTGTAAAGGGGACAGGGTCTTCTGAGAGCAATCAGCCCCAGCATTTT. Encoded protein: CASSVKGTGSSESNQPQHF.

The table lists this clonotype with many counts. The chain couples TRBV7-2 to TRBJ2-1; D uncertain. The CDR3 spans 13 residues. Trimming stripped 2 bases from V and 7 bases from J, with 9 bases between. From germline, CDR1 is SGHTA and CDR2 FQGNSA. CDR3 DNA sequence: TGTGCCAGCAGCTTAAGGTCTGCGAATGAGCAGTTCTTC. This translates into CASSLRSANEQFF.

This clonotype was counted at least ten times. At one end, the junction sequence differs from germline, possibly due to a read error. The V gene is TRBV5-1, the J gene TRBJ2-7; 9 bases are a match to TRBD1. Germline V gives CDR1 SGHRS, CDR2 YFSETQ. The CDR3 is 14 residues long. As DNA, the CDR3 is TGTGCTAGCAGCTCGGGACAGGGTGCCTACGAGCAGTACTTC. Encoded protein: CASSSGQGAYEQYF.

The DNA of the CDR3 is TGTGCCTGGAGTGGGGGCAGGGGGACGCTAGGGGGTAGGGCCCAGTACTTC. It codes for CAWSGGRGTLGGRAQYF. The genes are TRBV30 and TRBJ2-5, with TRBD1 matching over 7 bases. Germline assignment: CDR1 GTSNPN and CDR2 SVGIG (reference sequence). Trimming cost V 1 base and J 9 bases; bases outside gene matches: 20. This CDR3 contains 17 residues.

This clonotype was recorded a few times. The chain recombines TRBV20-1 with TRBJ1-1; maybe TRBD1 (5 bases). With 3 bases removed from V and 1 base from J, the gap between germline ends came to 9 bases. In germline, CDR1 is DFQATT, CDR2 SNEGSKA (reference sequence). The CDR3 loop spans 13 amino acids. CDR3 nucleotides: TGCAGTGCTAGTCGACAGCCGAACACTGAAGCTTTCTTT. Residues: CSASRQPNTEAFF.